The 27 T cell receptor beta chains in this list originate from one sample, sequenced in a study of T cell clonality in common variable immunodeficiency. Study-wide points: Reportedly, TCR beta sequences from common variable immunodeficiency showed fewer deletions and N-nucleotide insertions.

Antigen specificity for these receptors is unknown. Clones were read by immunoSEQ multiplex PCR, and TCRdb kept only the in-frame ones, dropping some. The sample was found to contain about 33,000 clones, and every one recurs. Sequencing input: peripheral blood mononuclear cells. Every receptor here comes from a human donor with common variable immunodeficiency.

This clone has only a few counts. The CDR3 end is not reached by the read, which stops 3 residues before it; the germline J gene fills it in. The chain couples TRBV30 to TRBJ1-4; possible D gene TRBD1, 6 bases. Trimming shortened V by 0 bases and J by 8 bases, and 13 bases separated the two germline ends. The germline CDR1 and CDR2 sequences are GTSNPN and SVGIG (reference sequence). The CDR3 consists of 14 residues. The CDR3 protein is CAWSVGHNGEKLFF. The DNA read from the CDR3 is TGTGCCTGGAGTGTGGGACACAACGGAGAAAAA.

As regards this clone: The CDR3 end falls 3 residues outside the read, so it is completed with the germline J gene. V usage is TRBV6-1 and J usage is TRBJ2-5, with 12 bases that match TRBD2. The CDR3 covers 17 residues. Germline V gene lookup returns CDR1 MNHNS and CDR2 SASEGT. Trimming removed 2 bases from V and 5 bases from J; junction bases left unmatched: 9. The covered CDR3 bases are TGTGCCAGCAGTGAACTAGCGGGGGGGCATGAACTGGAGACC. Translating it yields CASSELAGGHELET. The full CDR3 sequence reads CASSELAGGHELETQYF.

As to this clone: The read ends 3 residues shy of where the CDR3 ends; the end is completed using the germline J gene. The genes are TRBV7-2 and TRBJ1-1, with 8 bases fitting TRBD1. From germline, CDR1 is SGHTA and CDR2 FQGNSA. V dropped 5 bases and J dropped 1; count of bases not matched to a gene: 3. The CDR3 consists of 14 residues. CDR3 bases read: TGTGCCAGCAGCGGGGACAGGCAGAACACTGAA. It codes for CASSGDRQNTE. The full CDR3 is CASSGDRQNTEAFF.

This clone was counted a few times. The read terminates 3 residues before the CDR3 end, so the remaining end is supplied by the germline J gene. V usage is TRBV29-1 and J usage is TRBJ2-1, with 12 bases matching TRBD2. CDR1 is SQVTM and CDR2 is ANQGSEA in the germline V gene. With V trimmed by 2 bases and J by 0 bases, 8 bases remained unmatched. The CDR3 has 18 residues. CDR3 sequence reads: CSVEFGLAGGHSYNEQFF. The CDR3 bases that were read are TGCAGCGTTGAATTTGGGCTAGCGGGGGGGCACTCCTACAATGAG.

The sample holds a few counts of this clone. The read ends 3 residues before the CDR3 terminus; that terminus is restored from the germline J gene. The V call is TRBV7-3, the J call TRBJ2-7; 7 nucleotides match TRBD1. J lost 3 bases, V lost 4 bases, and 12 bases had no gene match. Germline assignment: CDR1 SGHTA and CDR2 FQGTGA. This CDR3 contains 16 residues. The CDR3 bases that were read are TGTGCCAGCAGCTCTACCGGCCCGACAGGGCACTACGAG. As protein: CASSSTGPTGHYE. The complete CDR3 reads CASSSTGPTGHYEQYF.

With regard to this clone: The missing CDR3 end, 3 residues past where the read stops, is filled in from the germline J gene. V gene TRBV2 combines with J gene TRBJ1-5, with D uncertain. V shed 3 bases and J shed 0 bases, with 9 bases lying between them. The CDR3 covers 15 residues. Germline V gives CDR1 SNHLY, CDR2 FYNNEI. CDR3 region: CASSEERGSNQPQHF. CDR3 bases read: TGTGCCAGCAGTGAGGAACGGGGTAGCAATCAGCCC.

In this sample, this clone turned up many times. The read terminates 3 residues before the CDR3 end, so the remaining end is supplied by the germline J gene. This chain connects TRBV18 to TRBJ2-7; 11 bases map to TRBD1. V trimming: 3 bases; J trimming: 4 bases; junction bases outside the gene matches: 8. Germline CDR1 is KGHSH and CDR2 is LQKENI. This CDR3 is built from 16 residues. The CDR3 loop is CASSPSGTGGNYEQYF. The DNA read from the CDR3 is TGTGCCAGCTCACCCTCCGGGACAGGGGGGAATTACGAG.

This clone was seen at least ten times. The read finishes 3 residues shy of the CDR3 end, and the germline J gene is used to complete it. The chain has TRBV19 and TRBJ2-3, with 10 bases identical to TRBD2. Germline V lookup: CDR1 LNHDA, CDR2 SQIVND (reference sequence). Unmatched junction bases numbered 3, after V lost 2 bases and J lost 4 bases. CDR3 size: 15 residues. CDR3 loop: CASSISGGDADTQYF. Incomplete CDR3 DNA: TGTGCCAGTAGTATAAGCGGGGGGGATGCAGATACG.

In its sample, this clone was seen many times. The CDR3 end falls 3 residues outside the read, so it is completed with the germline J gene. J is TRBJ2-3 and V is TRBV2, with 11 bases that match TRBD2. The CDR3 runs 16 residues. The junction had 7 bases not matched to a gene; V was cut back by 6 bases and J by 2 bases. CDR1 is SNHLY, CDR2 FYNNEI, per germline. Incomplete CDR3 DNA: TGTGCCAGCAGGGAGGGACTAGCGGCTACCACAGATACG. Translated, it gives CASREGLAATTDT. In full, the CDR3 reads CASREGLAATTDTQYF.

This clone has at least ten counts. The missing CDR3 end, 3 residues past where the read stops, is filled in from the germline J gene. V gene TRBV19 combines with J gene TRBJ2-3; tentative D call: TRBD1 (6 bases). CDR1 and CDR2 (germline): LNHDA, SQIVND (reference sequence). The V end was cut by 5 bases, the J end by 4 bases, with 13 bases between. The CDR3 has 14 amino acids. The sequenced part of the CDR3 DNA is TGTGCCAGTAGTGCACTCTCAGGGGCAGATACG. Translation gives CASSALSGADT. The complete CDR3 reads CASSALSGADTQYF.

Details on this clone: Sequencing ends 3 residues short of the CDR3 end; the germline J gene provides the rest. The rearrangement joins TRBV29-1 to TRBJ1-2, with D unresolved. Germline CDR1 is SQVTM and CDR2 is ANQGSEA. Trimming cost V 0 bases and J 0 bases, with 14 bases left between them. This CDR3 has 16 amino acids. CDR3 protein: CSVEDPFTVANYGYTF. The DNA read from the CDR3 is TGCAGCGTTGAAGATCCTTTCACGGTAGCTAACTATGGC. The variable domain in full, with the rest retrieved from reference TRBV29-1 and TRBJ1-2, is SAVISQKPSRDICQRGTSLTIQCQVDSQVTMMFWYRQQPGQSLTLIATANQGSEATYESGFVIDKFPISRPNLTFSTLTVSNMSPEDSSIYLCSVEDPFTVANYGYTFGSGTRLTVV.

This clone was observed many times. The read terminates 3 residues before the CDR3 end, so the remaining end is supplied by the germline J gene. The rearrangement uses TRBV7-9 and TRBJ1-5; 9 bases are a match to TRBD1. Germline CDR1 SEHNR, CDR2 FQNEAQ (reference sequence). CDR3 size: 15 residues. The J segment lost 0 bases and the V segment lost 3 bases, leaving 0 bases of the junction unmatched. CDR3 region: CASSLTGGSNQPQHF. Incomplete CDR3 DNA: TGTGCCAGCAGCTTGACAGGGGGTAGCAATCAGCCC.

For this clone: The observed sequence ends 3 residues before the CDR3 terminus, with the missing tail filled in from the germline J gene. The chain links TRBV20-1 to TRBJ2-7; unclear D gene. There are 15 residues in the CDR3. Looked up from germline, CDR1 is DFQATT and CDR2 is SNEGSKA (reference sequence). Incomplete CDR3 DNA: TGCAGCGCCAGAGATCGCGACTTTTCGACCTACGAG. It encodes CSARDRDFSTYE. The full CDR3 protein is CSARDRDFSTYEQYF.

This clone was observed many times. The read halts 3 residues ahead of the CDR3 end, with the missing end drawn from the germline J gene. The chain has TRBV11-2 and TRBJ2-7; D may be TRBD2 (5 bases). Between the trimmed V and J ends, which lost 4 bases and 1 base, there was a span of 14 bases. CDR1 SGHAT and CDR2 FQNNGV come from the germline V gene. CDR3 length: 15 amino acids. CDR3 DNA, as far as it was read: TGTGCCAGCAGCTCCCCTCGGACTGGGTCCTACGAG. It specifies CASSSPRTGSYE. The full CDR3 is CASSSPRTGSYEQYF. The full variable domain, in which reference TRBV11-2 and TRBJ2-7 provide the parts outside the CDR3, is EAGVAQSPRYKIIEKRQSVAFWCNPISGHATLYWYQQILGQGPKLLIQFQNNGVVDDSQLPKDRFSAERLKGVDSTLKIQPAKLEDSAVYLCASSSPRTGSYEQYFGPGTRLTVT.

Points on this clone: The observed sequence ends 3 residues before the CDR3 terminus, with the missing tail filled in from the germline J gene. The chain employs TRBV7-9 and TRBJ1-1, with D unclear. The CDR3 loop spans 13 amino acids. Trimming removed 7 bases at V and 4 bases at J, with 13 bases between. The germline gives CDR1 SEHNR, CDR2 FQNEAQ (reference sequence). The DNA read from the CDR3 is TGTGCCAGCAACTCAGGAATAGGCACTGAA. Protein sequence: CASNSGIGTE. The full CDR3 reads CASNSGIGTEAFF.

There are a few counts of this clone. The CDR3 end is not reached by the read, which stops 3 residues before it; the germline J gene fills it in. The chain employs TRBV18 and TRBJ1-4; possibly TRBD1 for D (6 bases). Trimming shortened V by 3 bases and J by 8 bases, and 22 bases separated the two germline ends. CDR1 and CDR2 (germline): KGHSH, LQKENI. This CDR3 region has 17 residues. Partial CDR3 DNA: TGTGCCAGCTCACCTACCCAAGCCAGGGGCTCAGGAGAAAAA. Its translation is CASSPTQARGSGEK. The CDR3, in full, reads CASSPTQARGSGEKLFF.

To note about this clone: Germline is not matched at one junction end, which may reflect a read error. The observed sequence ends 3 residues before the CDR3 terminus, with the missing tail filled in from the germline J gene. The rearrangement uses TRBV7-3 and TRBJ2-7, with 7 bases matching TRBD1. Germline V gene lookup returns CDR1 SGHTA and CDR2 FQGTGA. This CDR3 comprises 21 residues. CDR3 bases read: TGTGCCAGCAGCCTAACGCTCCCGGGACAGCGAATTGACGGGCCCGCCTACGAG. Its protein product is CASSLTLPGQRIDGPAYE. The full CDR3 protein is CASSLTLPGQRIDGPAYEQYF.

This clone has just a few counts. The CDR3 end falls 3 residues outside the read, so it is completed with the germline J gene. The chain couples TRBV30 to TRBJ1-2; TRBD1 aligns across 7 bases. The CDR3 is made up of 12 amino acids. Unmatched junction bases numbered 2, after V lost 1 base and J lost 6 bases. Germline values: CDR1 GTSNPN, CDR2 SVGIG (reference sequence). This CDR3 is CAWSGQGHGYTF. Partial CDR3 DNA: TGTGCCTGGAGTGGACAGGGACATGGC.

This clone was observed at least ten times. The read comes to an end 3 residues before the CDR3 does, leaving the germline J gene to fill in the end. The rearrangement uses TRBV19 and TRBJ1-4; tentative D call: TRBD1 (6 bases). The germline V gene encodes CDR1 LNHDA and CDR2 SQIVND (reference sequence). Trimming removed 3 bases from V and 3 bases from J, with 14 bases in between. This CDR3 contains 16 residues. The CDR3 DNA, read in part, is TGTGCCAGTAGTATGGGTTTGGGGGCAGCTAATGAAAAA. Encoded protein: CASSMGLGAANEK. The full CDR3 sequence reads CASSMGLGAANEKLFF.

This clone was recorded a few times. The observed sequence ends 3 residues before the CDR3 terminus, with the missing tail filled in from the germline J gene. The chain joins TRBV6-1 to TRBJ2-1, with D possibly matching TRBD2 (6 bases). The germline V gene has CDR1 MNHNS and CDR2 SASEGT. V lost 3 bases, J lost 7 bases, and 13 bases lay in between. The length of the CDR3 is 14 residues. CDR3 DNA, as far as it was read: TGTGCCAGCAGTGAGGAGGCTAGCGTGAATGAG. It specifies CASSEEASVNE. Given in full, the CDR3 is CASSEEASVNEQFF.

Note on this clone: The read gets to within 3 residues of the CDR3 end, and the germline J gene fills in the rest. The chain combines TRBV30 with TRBJ2-6; 7 positions agree with TRBD1. After removal of 7 bases from V and 3 bases from J, the junction contained 9 bases not matched to a gene. This CDR3 has 15 residues. Germline-derived CDR1 and CDR2 are GTSNPN and SVGIG (reference sequence). CDR3 protein: CAYRQGVSGANVLTF. CDR3 DNA (partial): TGTGCCTACCGACAGGGAGTAAGTGGGGCCAACGTC.

The table lists this clone with many counts. The missing CDR3 end, 3 residues past where the read stops, is filled in from the germline J gene. V and J are TRBV20-1 and TRBJ2-3; TRBD1 matches 8 bases. The V gene's germline CDR1 is DFQATT and CDR2 SNEGSKA (reference sequence). V was clipped by 3 bases and J by 0 bases; unmatched bases: 14. This CDR3 has 18 amino acids. The CDR3 spells CSARVQGALSSSTDTQYF. CDR3 DNA, as far as it was read: TGCAGTGCTAGGGTCCAGGGGGCCCTTAGTTCTAGCACAGATACG.

This clone was detected ten times or more. Compared with germline, one end of the junction differs, possibly owing to a read error. The sequence runs out 3 residues before the end of the CDR3; the remainder is reconstructed from the germline J gene. V gene TRBV6-2 or TRBV6-3 combines with J gene TRBJ1-1; 8 nucleotides match TRBD1. Germline lookup yields CDR1 MNHEY and CDR2 SVGEGT. CDR3 size: 17 residues. The DNA read from the CDR3 is TGTGCCAGCAATTACAACTCCGACCCGGACAGGGCAAATGAA. It specifies CASNYNSDPDRANE. The complete CDR3 protein is CASNYNSDPDRANEAFF.

This clone was seen many times. The read finishes 3 residues shy of the CDR3 end, and the germline J gene is used to complete it. V usage is TRBV30 and J usage is TRBJ1-4, with D perhaps TRBD1 (5 bases). Germline V CDR1 and CDR2: GTSNPN, SVGIG (reference sequence). V was clipped by 3 bases and J by 8 bases, with 10 bases between them. The length of the CDR3 is 12 residues. The CDR3 bases that were read are TGTGCCTGGAGACCAGGGCACGAAAAA. Protein product: CAWRPGHEK. Given in full, the CDR3 is CAWRPGHEKLFF.

This clone was picked up a small number of times. The read is 3 residues too short to cover the CDR3 end, so that end is filled in from the germline J gene. The chain employs TRBV7-9 and TRBJ1-3; D is undetermined. V was cut by 11 bases and J by 3 bases, with 11 bases left in between. Germline CDR1 is SEHNR and CDR2 is FQNEAQ (reference sequence). The CDR3 is 12 residues long. CDR3 DNA (partial): TGTGCCGGTGAAAAGGTTGGAAACACC. Protein product: CAGEKVGNT. The whole CDR3 is CAGEKVGNTIYF.

Of note for this clone: The read stops 3 residues short of the end of the CDR3; the missing end is completed from the germline J gene. The chain carries TRBV20-1 and TRBJ2-3; 7 nucleotides agree with TRBD2. The ends lost 1 base at V and 5 bases at J; junction bases unmatched: 3. CDR3 length equals 13 residues. Germline loops: CDR1 DFQATT, CDR2 SNEGSKA (reference sequence). The CDR3 bases that were read are TGCAGTGCTAGAGGCGGGGGATTAGATACG. The encoded protein is CSARGGGLDT. The entire CDR3 is CSARGGGLDTQYF.

The sample holds a few counts of this clone. CDR3 region: CASSELLSGINEKLFF. CDR3 DNA, as far as it was read: TGTGCCAGCAGTGAACTACTTTCGGGGATTAATGAAAAA. The rearrangement links TRBV2 to TRBJ1-4, with unresolved D. The CDR3 end falls 3 residues outside the read, so it is completed with the germline J gene. This CDR3 is 16 amino acids long. Trimming stripped 2 bases from V and 4 bases from J, with 14 bases between. Looked up from germline, CDR1 is SNHLY and CDR2 is FYNNEI.